This T cell receptor (beta chain) was recorded in a study of T-cell reconstitution after alpha-beta-depleted transplantation in children. Germline V gene lookup returns CDR1 LGHNT and CDR2 FRNRAP. Trimming stripped 3 bases from V and 0 bases from J, with 23 bases between. This CDR3 region has 20 residues. This clonotype was seen a handful of times. TCRbeta library preparation incorporated unique molecular identifiers. Using its own MiXCR run on the PCR reads, TCRdb lists one record per CDR3 protein. In the table there are 300,000 to 400,000 distinct CDR3 sequences, roughly 13% of which are singletons.

This receptor was identified in a human donor who donated a stem cell graft to a child with Fanconi anemia. The sequenced sample was PBMCs, obtained from the stem cell graft. The genes are TRBV12-5 and TRBJ2-2; D possibly corresponds to TRBD1 (5 bases). For the CDR3, the DNA is TGTGCTAGTGGTTTTTTTACGGACAAGGCCACTCTACCGAACACCGGGGAGCTGTTTTTT. It is translated as CASGFFTDKATLPNTGELFF. The full variable domain, with the rest looked up from reference TRBV12-5 and TRBJ2-2, is DARVTQTPRHKVTEMGQEVTMRCQPILGHNTVFWYRQTMMQGLELLAYFRNRAPLDDSGMPKDRFSAEMPDATLATLKIQPSEPRDSAVYFCASGFFTDKATLPNTGELFFGEGSRLTVL.